This T cell receptor (beta chain) was observed in a study of beta chain features in type 1 diabetes. This CDR3 is built from 15 residues. Isolated RNA was reverse transcribed in full, so expressed TCRB transcripts were sequenced. Profiled with immunoSEQ multiplex PCR; TCRdb holds only in-frame clones, not every one. The table records 110,000 to 150,000 clones, roughly 10% of them present only once. The specimen was central memory CD4+ T cells from blood. The sequence derives from a woman aged 40 to 50 in good health. J is TRBJ1-5 and V is TRBV21-1; the D call in the table, TRBD1, was not verified against the DNA. TRBV21-1 is reported as a pseudogene. The CDR3 nucleotides read TGTGCCAGCAGCAAACCCATGCAGGGGGTTCAGCCCCAGCATTTT. Protein product: CASSKPMQGVQPQHF.